The 22 T cell receptor beta chains presented below share a single source sample, sequenced in a study of identical twins. MiXCR, run by TCRdb on the 5' RACE reads, gives a single entry per CDR3 protein. Of approximately 620,000 distinct CDR3 sequences listed, over 8.5% were seen once; the top ten hold approximately 0.89%. This same sample was also part of a study on yellow fever vaccine responses in identical twins.

Material for sequencing was PBMCs. All receptors derive from a woman under 30 in good health.

This clonotype was observed a few times. This chain joins TRBV12-3 or TRBV12-4 and TRBJ2-1; D call uncertain. The CDR3 loop spans 16 amino acids. V was shortened by 3 bases and J by 1 base, with 13 bases between the two germline ends. The CDR3 DNA reads as TGTGCCAGCAGTTTTAGTCCAGTTCCTTCCTACAATGAGCAGTTCTTC. Amino acids: CASSFSPVPSYNEQFF.

V usage is TRBV29-1 and J usage is TRBJ2-1; no clear D. Trimming removed 4 bases at V and 0 bases at J, with 7 bases between. The germline gives CDR1 SQVTM, CDR2 ANQGSEA. The length of the CDR3 is 13 residues. The CDR3 loop reads CSVAAPSYNEQFF. In DNA form, the CDR3 reads TGCAGCGTTGCGGCGCCCTCCTACAATGAGCAGTTCTTC.

In its sample, this clonotype was seen many times. V is TRBV2 and J is TRBJ2-5; 8 positions match TRBD2. This CDR3 contains 14 residues. The germline V gene has CDR1 SNHLY and CDR2 FYNNEI. V shed 10 bases, J shed 0 bases, and the junction held 7 bases outside the gene matches. The DNA of the CDR3 is TGTGCCAACCTAGCGGGCACGTACCAAGAGACCCAGTACTTC. Residues: CANLAGTYQETQYF.

This clonotype was recorded at least ten times. The rearrangement links TRBV4-1 to TRBJ2-4, with 10 bases identical to TRBD2. In germline, CDR1 is MGHRA, CDR2 YSYEKL. The CDR3 is 18 amino acids. V shed 0 bases, J shed 4 bases, and the junction held 9 bases outside the gene matches. DNA for the CDR3: TGCGCCAGCAGCCAAGAGCCTAGCGGGAGCTGGGGTAAAAACATTCAGTACTTC. Protein product: CASSQEPSGSWGKNIQYF.

This clonotype was recorded a few times. The chain carries TRBV7-3 and TRBJ2-3; D uncertain. The CDR3 has 13 amino acids. Trimming shortened V by 5 bases and J by 5 bases, and 11 bases separated the two germline ends. Germline CDR1 is SGHTA and CDR2 is FQGTGA. CDR3 sequence (DNA): TGTGCCAGCAGCGAAGGGCTCCAAGATACGCAGTATTTT. Amino acid sequence: CASSEGLQDTQYF.

The gene calls are TRBV12-3 or TRBV12-4 and TRBJ1-2; 8 bases line up with TRBD1. The trim removed 3 bases at V and 2 bases at J, leaving 8 bases unmatched. The CDR3 covers 16 residues. CDR3 sequence: CASSFGRGTGNYGYTF. Written as DNA, the CDR3 is TGTGCCAGCAGTTTCGGAAGGGGGACAGGCAACTATGGCTACACCTTC.

In its sample, this clonotype was seen a few times. The chain employs TRBV9 and TRBJ2-1; 10 nucleotides agree with TRBD1. V was pared by 0 bases and J by 4 bases, with 4 bases of the junction left unmatched. The CDR3 sequence is 16 residues long. Looked up from germline, CDR1 is SGDLS and CDR2 is YYNGEE. The CDR3 sequence is CASSVARTGGYNEQFF. Here the CDR3 DNA reads TGTGCCAGCAGCGTAGCTAGGACAGGGGGGTACAATGAGCAGTTCTTC.

The V call is TRBV6-5, the J call TRBJ2-7; no clear D gene. Germline V gene lookup returns CDR1 MNHEY and CDR2 SVGAGI. There are 13 residues in the CDR3. V lost 2 bases and J lost 5, with 10 bases in between. The CDR3 loop reads CASSYVASHEQYF. CDR3 bases: TGTGCCAGCAGTTACGTGGCGAGCCACGAGCAGTACTTC.

This clonotype came up a few times. The V call is TRBV10-3, the J call TRBJ2-7; D remains unclear. The germline CDR1 and CDR2 sequences are ENHRY and SYGVKD. The CDR3 covers 13 residues. V was clipped by 3 bases and J by 6 bases, with 12 bases between them. The CDR3 sequence is CAISDNLDGEQYF. The CDR3 bases are TGTGCCATCAGTGACAACCTGGATGGCGAGCAGTACTTC.

This clonotype was picked up many times. V and J are TRBV11-2 and TRBJ2-3, with D perhaps TRBD1 (6 bases). This CDR3 is 14 amino acids long. Trimming pared 5 bases from V and 4 bases from J, leaving 13 bases between. Per germline, CDR1 SGHAT and CDR2 FQNNGV. The CDR3 DNA sequence: TGTGCCAGCAGCCGCAGGGGAGTTTCAGATACGCAGTATTTT. It yields the protein CASSRRGVSDTQYF.

The V and J genes are TRBV24-1 and TRBJ2-1, with 11 bases fitting TRBD2. The V segment lost 1 base and the J segment 3 bases; nucleotides outside the gene matches: 10. This CDR3 is built from 19 residues. Germline V lookup: CDR1 KGHDR, CDR2 SFDVKD. CDR3 loop: CATSDLRVSSGRIYNEQFF. The CDR3 coding sequence is TGTGCCACCAGTGATTTAAGGGTATCTAGCGGGAGGATCTACAATGAGCAGTTCTTC.

In its sample, this clonotype was seen many times. This sequence joins TRBV15 and TRBJ2-3; 13 bases align to TRBD2. Germline V CDR1 and CDR2: LNHNV, YYDKDF (reference sequence). The CDR3 loop spans 18 amino acids. V shed 2 bases and J 2 bases; nucleotides not matched to a gene: 7. This chain's CDR3 is CATSRSRTSGGATDTQYF. The CDR3 DNA follows: TGTGCCACCAGCAGATCGAGAACTAGCGGGGGGGCCACAGATACGCAGTATTTT.

V and J are TRBV5-6 and TRBJ1-1; no reliable D call. This CDR3 is 14 amino acids long. V was cut by 0 bases and J by 1 base, with 7 bases left in between. Germline V gene sequence: CDR1 SGHDT, CDR2 YYEEEE. The chain's CDR3 is CASSLVPANTEAFF. In nucleotides, the CDR3 is TGTGCCAGCAGCTTGGTGCCAGCGAACACTGAAGCTTTCTTT.

This clonotype occurred a few times. V is TRBV9 and J is TRBJ2-7, with D tentatively TRBD1 (6 bases). Germline CDR1 is SGDLS and CDR2 is YYNGEE. V lost 4 bases and J 3 bases, leaving 14 bases between the germline ends. The CDR3 runs 14 residues. The CDR3 region has the DNA TGTGCCAGCAGCCAAACAGGGTTTTTCTACGAGCAGTACTTC. As protein: CASSQTGFFYEQYF.

This rearrangement joins TRBV7-8 to TRBJ2-3, with 11 bases identical to TRBD2. J gave up 4 bases and V 5 bases, and 8 bases lay outside the gene matches. Looked up from germline, CDR1 is SGHVS and CDR2 is FQNEAQ. The CDR3 has 16 residues. This chain's CDR3 is CASSPITSGSSDTQYF. The CDR3 bases are TGTGCCAGCAGCCCGATCACTAGCGGGAGTTCAGATACGCAGTATTTT.

This clonotype was seen a handful of times. The V gene is TRBV5-4, the J gene TRBJ2-3; 12 bases are shared with TRBD2. V shed 3 bases and J 4 bases; nucleotides not matched to a gene: 12. Germline loops: CDR1 SGHNT, CDR2 YYREEE (reference sequence). This CDR3 has 18 amino acids. CDR3 amino acids: CASSSNGLAGGPADTQYF. The CDR3 nucleotides are TGTGCCAGCAGCTCAAATGGGCTAGCGGGGGGGCCCGCAGATACGCAGTATTTT.

This clonotype was counted many times. The junction and the germline gene differ at one end; a read error may be behind it. V gene TRBV25-1 combines with J gene TRBJ2-1, with D possibly being TRBD2 (6 bases). Germline V gives CDR1 MGHDK, CDR2 SYGVNS. This CDR3 has 12 residues. The CDR3 DNA sequence: TGCCATTGGGGGGAACCTTACAATGAGCAGTTCTTC. Translated, it gives CHWGEPYNEQFF.

About this clonotype: A read error may explain this, as a much larger clone is one base away. V is TRBV20-1 and J is TRBJ2-1; 10 positions match TRBD1. The V gene's germline CDR1 is DFQATT and CDR2 SNEGSKA (reference sequence). The CDR3 spans 16 residues. J gave up 3 bases and V 2 bases, and 7 bases lay outside the gene matches. CDR3 sequence reads: CSARSTGTGDYNEQFF. For the CDR3, the DNA is TGCAGTGCTAGAAGTACCGGGACAGGGGACTACAATGAGCAGTTCTTC.

The rearrangement uses TRBV6-2 or TRBV6-3 and TRBJ2-3; 12 bases fit TRBD2. Germline V CDR1 and CDR2: MNHEY, SVGEGT. This CDR3 has 19 amino acids. The V gene end was trimmed by 6 bases and the J gene end by 0 bases; junction bases not matched to a gene: 13. The CDR3, as DNA: TGTGCCAGCAGCCCACTAGCGGGAGGTTTCCCGGCAAGCACAGATACGCAGTATTTT. Translated: CASSPLAGGFPASTDTQYF.

The rearrangement links TRBV20-1 to TRBJ2-3; 7 bases map to TRBD1. Germline V gene lookup returns CDR1 DFQATT and CDR2 SNEGSKA (reference sequence). The CDR3 extends over 13 amino acids. V was pared by 1 base and J by 14 bases, with 12 bases of the junction left unmatched. Here the CDR3 DNA reads TGCAGTGCTAGAGCAGAAGACAGGGTTTATCCGTATTTT. Amino acids: CSARAEDRVYPYF.

At least ten counts were recorded for this clonotype. The chain recombines TRBV21-1 with TRBJ2-3. TRBV21-1 is given as a pseudogene. There are 14 residues in the CDR3. The CDR3 loop is CASSNRQGTDTQYF. CDR3 coding DNA: TGTGCCAGCAGCAATCGGCAGGGCACAGATACGCAGTATTTT.

The V and J genes are TRBV7-9 and TRBJ2-7; 12 nucleotides match TRBD2. V shed 5 bases and J 6 bases; nucleotides not matched to a gene: 8. This CDR3 is built from 15 residues. From germline, CDR1 is SEHNR and CDR2 FQNEAQ (reference sequence). CDR3 nucleotides: TGTGCCAGCAGCCAGCTATCGGGACTAGCGGGCGAGCAGTACTTC. Protein product: CASSQLSGLAGEQYF.